Following are 21 T cell receptor beta chains from one sample sequenced in a study of shared clonotypes between healthy human individuals. Method: immunoSEQ multiplex PCR; TCRdb's copy keeps in-frame clones and lacks some. This sample has about 820,000 clones, with 85% to 95% found just once. In the naive CD8 group, cells lacked CD45RO and were positively selected for CCR7, so terminally differentiated effector memory CD45RA+ cells were left out. Sequenced material: naive CD8+ T cells sorted from blood. Receptors were obtained from a man younger than 45 in good health.

This sequence joins TRBV11-2 and TRBJ2-3; D is perhaps TRBD2 (6 bases). Per the germline V gene, CDR1 is SGHAT and CDR2 is FQNNGV. V shed 1 base and J shed 2 bases, with 7 bases lying between them. This CDR3 is 14 amino acids long. CDR3 DNA: TGTGCCAGCAGCTTAGCGGGAGACACAGATACGCAGTATTTT. Amino acid sequence: CASSLAGDTDTQYF.

The chain combines TRBV9 with TRBJ2-3; 10 bases align to TRBD2. V gave up 0 bases and J gave up 4 bases; unmatched junction bases: 5. The CDR3 loop spans 16 amino acids. CDR1 and CDR2 (germline): SGDLS, YYNGEE. CDR3 region: CASSVVGLAWADTQYF. DNA for the CDR3: TGTGCCAGCAGCGTAGTGGGACTAGCGTGGGCAGATACGCAGTATTTT.

The count of this clone is one. This clone may be a read error of a much larger clone one base away. Other nucleotide sequences from this sample produce the same CDR3. J is TRBJ2-3 and V is TRBV7-9; 7 bases align to TRBD2. V lost 3 bases to trimming and J lost 6 bases; unmatched junction nucleotides: 0. The germline gives CDR1 SEHNR, CDR2 FQNEAQ (reference sequence). This CDR3 has 12 residues. CDR3 amino acids: CASSFGGDTQYF. The CDR3 region has the DNA TGTGCCAGCAGCTTCGGGGGGGATACGCAGTATTTT. The full variable domain, its missing parts supplied by reference TRBV7-9 and TRBJ2-3, is DTGVSQNPRHKITKRGQNVTFRCDPISEHNRLYWYRQTLGQGPEFLTYFQNEAQLEKSRLLSDRFSAERPKGSFSTLEIQRTEQGDSAMYLCASSFGGDTQYFGPGTRLTVL.

The CDR3 region is CASSLLSGSSYEQYF. The CDR3 DNA follows: TGTGCCAGCAGTCTCCTTTCCGGGAGCTCCTACGAGCAGTACTTC. The chain is built from TRBV28 and TRBJ2-7; D is perhaps TRBD2 (6 bases). Germline V gene lookup returns CDR1 MDHEN and CDR2 SYDVKM. The CDR3 is 15 amino acids. Trimming removed 5 bases at V and 0 bases at J, with 14 bases between.

This clone has a single count. V usage is TRBV2 and J usage is TRBJ1-2, with 7 bases aligning to TRBD1. This CDR3 is 11 amino acids long. The ends lost 10 bases at V and 8 bases at J; junction bases unmatched: 7. Germline V lookup: CDR1 SNHLY, CDR2 FYNNEI. CDR3: CATEPGGGYTF. The CDR3 nucleotides read TGTGCCACCGAACCAGGGGGGGGCTACACCTTC. Drawing the rest from reference TRBV2 and TRBJ1-2, the complete variable domain is EPEVTQTPSHQVTQMGQEVILRCVPISNHLYFYWYRQILGQKVEFLVSFYNNEISEKSEIFDDQFSVERPDGSNFTLKIRSTKLEDSAMYFCATEPGGGYTFGSGTRLTVV.

A remark on this clone: The identical CDR3 is also encoded by other nucleotide sequences in the sample. The chain couples TRBV6-5 to TRBJ2-5, with unresolved D. Germline V gene data show CDR1 as MNHEY and CDR2 as SVGAGI. Deletions cut 0 bases from V and 1 base from J, with 3 bases between. The CDR3 is made up of 13 amino acids. CDR3: CASSYSSQETQYF. The CDR3 bases are TGTGCCAGCAGTTACTCTTCCCAAGAGACCCAGTACTTC.

As DNA, the CDR3 is TGTGCCAGCAGCTTGTGGCAGGGTGGGCAAGAGACCCAGTACTTC. This encodes CASSLWQGGQETQYF. The genes are TRBV5-6 and TRBJ2-5; D perhaps matches TRBD1 (5 bases). V lost 1 base and J 2 bases, leaving 12 bases between the germline ends. The CDR3 runs to 15 residues. CDR1 SGHDT and CDR2 YYEEEE come from the germline V gene.

Only one count was recorded for this clone. The J gene is TRBJ2-7, the V gene TRBV10-3, with a weak D call TRBD1 (6 bases). The CDR3 spans 16 residues. The germline CDR1 and CDR2 sequences are ENHRY and SYGVKD. The V end lost 3 bases, the J end lost 0 bases, and 15 bases lay between the germline ends. This CDR3 is CAISENIAGASYEQYF. The CDR3 bases are TGTGCCATCAGTGAAAATATCGCAGGGGCCTCCTACGAGCAGTACTTC.

Notes on this clone: The sample holds other DNA sequences that translate to the same CDR3. V gene TRBV5-1 combines with J gene TRBJ2-1, with 9 bases identical to TRBD2. The germline V gene has CDR1 SGHRS and CDR2 YFSETQ. V lost 0 bases, J lost 4 bases, and 2 bases stayed unmatched. CDR3 length: 15 amino acids. The CDR3 loop reads CASSLGLAGYNEQFF. DNA of the CDR3: TGCGCCAGCAGCTTGGGCCTAGCGGGGTACAATGAGCAGTTCTTC.

As for this clone: In the same sample, other DNA sequences code for this CDR3. The chain combines TRBV5-1 with TRBJ2-3; D perhaps matches TRBD1 (6 bases). V lost 0 bases and J 0 bases, leaving 8 bases between the germline ends. The V gene's germline CDR1 is SGHRS and CDR2 YFSETQ. The length of the CDR3 is 15 residues. CDR3 nucleotides: TGCGCCAGCAGCTTGGTAGGGGGAAGCACAGATACGCAGTATTTT. Amino acid sequence: CASSLVGGSTDTQYF. The full variable domain, completed using reference TRBV5-1 and TRBJ2-3, is KAGVTQTPRYLIKTRGQQVTLSCSPISGHRSVSWYQQTPGQGLQFLFEYFSETQRNKGNFPGRFSGRQFSNSRSEMNVSTLELGDSALYLCASSLVGGSTDTQYFGPGTRLTVL.

This clone has only one observation. This chain links TRBV6-1 with TRBJ2-5, with D perhaps TRBD2 (5 bases). CDR3 length equals 17 residues. V shed 4 bases and J shed 5 bases, with 23 bases lying between them. Germline CDR1 reads MNHNS; CDR2 reads SASEGT. Here the CDR3 reads CASSAFPLTTGGETQYF. DNA of the CDR3: TGTGCCAGCAGTGCCTTCCCTCTAACGACGGGCGGGGAGACCCAGTACTTC.

The chain links TRBV7-5 to TRBJ2-7; the DNA was not compared with TRBD1, the D call given in the table. TRBV7-5 is a documented pseudogene. The CDR3 has 14 residues. The CDR3 loop reads CASIHRDQYYEQYF. The CDR3 coding sequence is TGTGCCAGCATCCACAGGGACCAATACTACGAGCAGTACTTC.

V is TRBV27 and J is TRBJ2-3; 16 bases agree with TRBD2. The junction had 2 bases not matched to a gene; V was cut back by 1 base and J by 1 base. Germline V gives CDR1 MNHEY, CDR2 SMNVEV (reference sequence). The CDR3 length is 18 residues. CDR3 in amino acids: CASSLWGTSGRGTDTQYF. In DNA form, the CDR3 reads TGTGCCAGCAGTTTATGGGGGACTAGCGGGAGGGGCACAGATACGCAGTATTTT.

The table lists this clone with a count of one. The chain carries TRBV28 and TRBJ2-7; D not certain. V dropped 6 bases and J dropped 8 bases, with 14 bases sitting between them. The germline CDR1 and CDR2 sequences are MDHEN and SYDVKM. CDR3 size: 12 residues. The CDR3 region is CASSRTLSKQYF. The CDR3, as DNA: TGTGCCAGCAGCAGGACCCTCTCCAAGCAGTACTTC.

In nucleotides, the CDR3 is TGTGCCAGCAGTTTATCTGTCTGGCGGCAAGAGACCCAGTACTTC. Translating it yields CASSLSVWRQETQYF. This chain connects TRBV27 to TRBJ2-5; no definite D call. Between the trimmed V and J ends, which lost 0 bases and 2 bases, there was a span of 10 bases. Germline lookup yields CDR1 MNHEY and CDR2 SMNVEV (reference sequence). The length of the CDR3 is 15 residues.

This clone was seen just once. V gene TRBV6-5 combines with J gene TRBJ1-2, with 9 bases aligning to TRBD1. CDR3 length equals 16 residues. Unmatched junction bases numbered 8, after V lost 0 bases and J lost 6 bases. Germline-derived CDR1 and CDR2 are MNHEY and SVGAGI. The DNA for the CDR3 is TGTGCCAGCAGTTACTCGAAACAGGGGGCGCAGAATGGCTACACCTTC. Translating gives CASSYSKQGAQNGYTF.

This chain uses TRBV19 with TRBJ2-5; D possibly corresponds to TRBD1 (7 bases). V was shortened by 8 bases and J by 0 bases, with 10 bases between the two germline ends. The length of the CDR3 is 13 residues. Germline-derived CDR1 and CDR2 are LNHDA and SQIVND (reference sequence). The CDR3 sequence is CASGGTDQETQYF. The CDR3 DNA sequence: TGTGCCAGTGGGGGGACAGACCAAGAGACCCAGTACTTC.

V is TRBV14 and J is TRBJ2-7; no firm D call. The V gene lost 4 bases and the J gene lost 5 bases, with 6 bases spanning the gap. Germline V gene lookup returns CDR1 SGHDN and CDR2 FVKESK. The CDR3 sequence is 11 residues long. The chain's CDR3 is CASSRADEQYF. The CDR3 nucleotides are TGTGCCAGCAGCCGGGCCGACGAGCAGTACTTC.

CDR3 region: CSVEDRGRTDTQYF. The DNA of the CDR3 is TGCAGCGTTGAAGACAGGGGACGCACAGATACGCAGTATTTT. The chain carries TRBV29-1 and TRBJ2-3; TRBD1 is a possible D gene (6 bases). CDR3 length: 14 amino acids. Germline loops: CDR1 SQVTM, CDR2 ANQGSEA. Deletions cut 0 bases from V and 1 base from J, with 8 bases between.

The chain employs TRBV29-1 and TRBJ1-1; no clear D. Per the germline V gene, CDR1 is SQVTM and CDR2 is ANQGSEA. The CDR3 totals 12 residues. The germline V and J ends were trimmed by 4 bases and 4 bases, with 10 bases remaining between them. CDR3 coding DNA: TGCAGCGTTGGACATATCGCCACTGAAGCTTTCTTT. Amino acids: CSVGHIATEAFF.

This chain connects TRBV4-3 to TRBJ1-2, with D possibly matching TRBD1 (5 bases). This CDR3 has 17 residues. CDR1 is LGHNA and CDR2 is YSLEER in the germline V gene. Trimming pared 0 bases from V and 1 base from J, leaving 15 bases between. CDR3 nucleotides: TGCGCCAGCAGCCAAGATCTAGGGGTTAGAAGTAACTATGGCTACACCTTC. The encoded protein is CASSQDLGVRSNYGYTF.